This T cell receptor beta chain was found in a study of T cells in women clearing cervical HPV infection. Study background: Controls gave blood once infection was undetectable; cases at lesion identification. For cases, blood was sampled a median 149 days after lesion detection, interquartile range roughly 80 to 230 days.

V gave up 0 bases and J gave up 5 bases, with 23 bases separating them. Germline CDR1 MGHRA, CDR2 YSYEKL. The CDR3 contains 18 residues. TCR beta CDR3 amplified by multiplex PCR from approximately 1,300 ng genomic DNA. Some clones are missing from TCRdb's copy, which holds only in-frame ones; the method was immunoSEQ multiplex PCR. Its clone listing holds tens of thousands of clones. To note about this clone: Antigen specificity is unknown. The read terminates 3 residues ahead of where the CDR3 ends, so the germline J gene completes it.

General study points: TRBV6-7 abundance was lower in cases than controls (0.11% versus 0.16%).

The origin of this receptor is a woman between 18 and 75 years old with a cervical HPV16 infection that either progressed to CIN3+ or cleared (not recorded which). The sample was blood buffy coat. V usage is TRBV4-1 and J usage is TRBJ2-7; D gene uncertain. CDR3 DNA (partial): TGCGCCAGCAGCCAAGATCGGGTTAACGTCCCTATATACGACGAG. It specifies CASSQDRVNVPIYDE. The complete CDR3 reads CASSQDRVNVPIYDEQYF.